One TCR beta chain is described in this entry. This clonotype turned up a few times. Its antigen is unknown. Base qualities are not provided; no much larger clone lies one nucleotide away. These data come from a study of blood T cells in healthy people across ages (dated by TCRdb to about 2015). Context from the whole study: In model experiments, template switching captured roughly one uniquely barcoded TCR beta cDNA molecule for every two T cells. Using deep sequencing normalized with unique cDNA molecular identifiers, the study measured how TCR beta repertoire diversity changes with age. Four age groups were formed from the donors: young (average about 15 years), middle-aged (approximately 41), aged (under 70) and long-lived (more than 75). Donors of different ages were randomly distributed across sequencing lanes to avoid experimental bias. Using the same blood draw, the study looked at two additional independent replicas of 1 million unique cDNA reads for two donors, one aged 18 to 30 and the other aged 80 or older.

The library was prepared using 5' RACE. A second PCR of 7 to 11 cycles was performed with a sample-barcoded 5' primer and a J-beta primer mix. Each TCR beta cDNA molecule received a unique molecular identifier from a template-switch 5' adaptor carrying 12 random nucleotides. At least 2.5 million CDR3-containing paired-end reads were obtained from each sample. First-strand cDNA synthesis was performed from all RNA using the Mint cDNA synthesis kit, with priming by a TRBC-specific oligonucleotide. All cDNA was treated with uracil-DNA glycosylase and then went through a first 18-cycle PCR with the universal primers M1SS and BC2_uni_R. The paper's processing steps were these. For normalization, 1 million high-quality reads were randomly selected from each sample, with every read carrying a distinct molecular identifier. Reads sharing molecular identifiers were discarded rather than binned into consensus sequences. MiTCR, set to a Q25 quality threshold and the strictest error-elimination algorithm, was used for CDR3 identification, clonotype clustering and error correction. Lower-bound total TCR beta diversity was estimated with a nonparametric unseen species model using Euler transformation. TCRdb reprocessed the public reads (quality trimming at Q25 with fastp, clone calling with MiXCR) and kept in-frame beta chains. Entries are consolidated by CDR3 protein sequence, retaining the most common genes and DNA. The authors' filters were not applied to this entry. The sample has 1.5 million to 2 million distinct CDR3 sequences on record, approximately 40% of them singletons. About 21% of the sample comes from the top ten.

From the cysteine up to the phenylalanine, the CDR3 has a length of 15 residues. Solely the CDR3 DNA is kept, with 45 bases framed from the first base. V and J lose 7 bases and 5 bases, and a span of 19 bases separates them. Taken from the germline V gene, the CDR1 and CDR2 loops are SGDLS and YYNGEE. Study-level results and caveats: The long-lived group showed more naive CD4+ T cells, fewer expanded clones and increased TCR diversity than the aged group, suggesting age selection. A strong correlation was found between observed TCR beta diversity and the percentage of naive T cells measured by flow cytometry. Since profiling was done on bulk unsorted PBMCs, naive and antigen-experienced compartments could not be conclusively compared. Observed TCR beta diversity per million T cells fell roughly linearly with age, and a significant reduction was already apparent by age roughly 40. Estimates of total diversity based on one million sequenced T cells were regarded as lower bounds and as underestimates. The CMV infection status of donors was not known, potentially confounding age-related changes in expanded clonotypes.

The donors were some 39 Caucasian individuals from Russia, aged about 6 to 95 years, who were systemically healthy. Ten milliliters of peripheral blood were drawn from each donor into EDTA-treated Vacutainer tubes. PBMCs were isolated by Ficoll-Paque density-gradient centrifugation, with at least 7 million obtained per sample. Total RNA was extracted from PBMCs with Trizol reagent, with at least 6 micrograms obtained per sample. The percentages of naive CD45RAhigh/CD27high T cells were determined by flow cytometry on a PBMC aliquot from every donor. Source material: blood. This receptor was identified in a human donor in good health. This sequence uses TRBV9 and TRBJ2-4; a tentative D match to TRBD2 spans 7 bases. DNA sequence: TGTGCCAGCGGCCCCCGAGGGGGGGCAGAAAACATTCAGTACTTC. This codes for CASGPRGGAENIQYF.